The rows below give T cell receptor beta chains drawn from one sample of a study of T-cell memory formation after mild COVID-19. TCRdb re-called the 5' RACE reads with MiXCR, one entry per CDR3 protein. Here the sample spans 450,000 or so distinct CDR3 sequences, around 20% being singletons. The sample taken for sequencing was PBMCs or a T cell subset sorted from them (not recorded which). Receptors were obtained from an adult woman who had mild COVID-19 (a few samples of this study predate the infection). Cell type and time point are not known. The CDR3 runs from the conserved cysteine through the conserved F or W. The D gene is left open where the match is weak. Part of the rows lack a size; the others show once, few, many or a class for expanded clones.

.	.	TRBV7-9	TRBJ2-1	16	CASSFSAPGAYNEQFF	TGTGCCAGCAGCTTCTCGGCCCCAGGGGCCTACAATGAGCAGTTCTTC
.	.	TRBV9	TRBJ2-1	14	CASSVDPVPSEQFF	TGTGCCAGCAGCGTAGATCCAGTTCCTAGTGAGCAGTTCTTC
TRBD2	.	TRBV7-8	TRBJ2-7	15	CASSNQRGHSYEQYF	TGTGCCAGCAGCAACCAGCGGGGGCATTCCTACGAGCAGTACTTC
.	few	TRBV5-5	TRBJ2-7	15	CASSLAPGQNYEQYF	TGTGCCAGCAGCTTGGCTCCGGGACAAAACTACGAGCAGTACTTC
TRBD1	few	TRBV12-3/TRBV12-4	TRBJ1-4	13	CASSTQGAEKLFF	TGTGCCAGCAGTACACAGGGGGCGGAAAAACTGTTTTTT
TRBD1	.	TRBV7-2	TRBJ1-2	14	CASSTGQGLYGYTF	TGTGCCAGCAGCACGGGACAGGGGCTCTATGGCTACACCTTC
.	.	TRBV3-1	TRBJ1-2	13	CASSQDFGAGYTF	TGTGCCAGCAGCCAAGATTTTGGGGCCGGCTACACCTTC
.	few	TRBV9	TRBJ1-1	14	CASSVAGEGTEAFF	TGTGCCAGCAGCGTAGCTGGGGAGGGCACTGAAGCTTTCTTT
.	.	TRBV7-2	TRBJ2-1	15	CASSRRRGRDNEQFF	TGTGCCAGCAGCCGACGGAGGGGGAGGGACAATGAGCAGTTCTTC
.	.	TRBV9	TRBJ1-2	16	CASSEESPAHNYGYTF	TGTGCCAGCAGCGAGGAAAGTCCGGCCCATAACTATGGCTACACCTTC
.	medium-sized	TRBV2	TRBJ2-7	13	CASSGGVSYEQYF	TGTGCCAGCAGCGGAGGGGTCTCTTACGAGCAGTACTTC
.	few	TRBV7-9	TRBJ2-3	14	CASSLLTGTDTQYF	TGTGCCAGCAGCCTATTGACAGGTACAGATACGCAGTATTTT
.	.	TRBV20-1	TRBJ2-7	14	CSARTDFMSYEQYF	TGCAGTGCAAGAACCGACTTCATGTCCTACGAGCAGTACTTC
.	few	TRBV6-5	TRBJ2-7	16	CASSYSSLRKSYEQYF	TGTGCCAGCAGTTACTCGTCGTTGAGGAAATCCTACGAGCAGTACTTC
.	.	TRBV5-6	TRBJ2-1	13	CASSFPGSNEQFF	TGTGCCAGCAGCTTCCCAGGGAGTAATGAGCAGTTCTTC
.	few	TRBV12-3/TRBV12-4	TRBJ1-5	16	CASSFSNTYSNQPQHF	TGTGCCAGCAGTTTTAGTAACACTTATAGCAATCAGCCCCAGCATTTT